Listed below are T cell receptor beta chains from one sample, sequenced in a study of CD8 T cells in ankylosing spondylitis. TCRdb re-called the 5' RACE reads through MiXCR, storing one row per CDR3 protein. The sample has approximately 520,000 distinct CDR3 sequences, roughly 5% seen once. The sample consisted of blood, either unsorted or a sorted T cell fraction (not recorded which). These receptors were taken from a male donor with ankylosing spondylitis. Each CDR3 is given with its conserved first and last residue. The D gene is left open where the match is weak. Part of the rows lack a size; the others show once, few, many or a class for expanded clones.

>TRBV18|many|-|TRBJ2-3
TGCGCCAGCAGCCCGGGCACAGATACGCAGTATTTT
CASSPGTDTQYF
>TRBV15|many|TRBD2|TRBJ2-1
TGTGCCACCAGCACCCGGACTAGCGGAGAGCAGTTCTTC
CATSTRTSGEQFF
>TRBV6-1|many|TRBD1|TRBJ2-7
TGTGCCAGCAGGGACAGGGGGCCATACGAGCAGTACTTC
CASRDRGPYEQYF
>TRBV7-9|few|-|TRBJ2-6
TGTGCCAGCAGCTTAGTAGGGTCACCCGGGGCCAACGTCCTGACTTTC
CASSLVGSPGANVLTF
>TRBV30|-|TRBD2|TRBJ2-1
TGTGCCTGGAGCACTTCCGGACTAGTGGGGGACAATGAGCAGTTCTTC
CAWSTSGLVGDNEQFF
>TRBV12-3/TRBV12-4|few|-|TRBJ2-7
TGTGCCAGCAGTGTGGACAGACCCTACGAGCAGTACTTC
CASSVDRPYEQYF
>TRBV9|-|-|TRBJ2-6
TGTGCCAGCAGCGAAGCTTCCGGGGCCAACGTCCTGACTTTC
CASSEASGANVLTF
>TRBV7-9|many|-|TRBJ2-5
TGTGCCAGCTGGACAAACCAAGAGACCCAGTACTTC
CASWTNQETQYF
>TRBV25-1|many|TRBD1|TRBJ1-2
TGTGCCAGCAGTGTACTAGGGAACAGGGGGCTGAGAGGCTACACCTTC
CASSVLGNRGLRGYTF
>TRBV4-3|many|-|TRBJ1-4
TGCGCCAGCAGCCCCAGCATTGCAACTAATGAAAAACTGTTTTTT
CASSPSIATNEKLFF
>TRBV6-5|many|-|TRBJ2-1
TGTGCCAGCAGTTTTATCCCCCAACTTGGGTACAATGAGCAGTTCTTC
CASSFIPQLGYNEQFF
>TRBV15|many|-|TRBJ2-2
TGTGCCACCAGCAGGTTGGGACGGGGGTTGTCCGGGGAGCTGTTTTTT
CATSRLGRGLSGELFF